These 20 T cell receptor beta chains were all obtained from the same sample, sequenced in a study of blood T cell repertoires in COVID-19. Here immunoSEQ multiplex PCR was the method, and the copy in TCRdb shows in-frame clones only, minus some. The sample has 300,000 to 400,000 clones; approximately 90% are singletons. Sequenced input: peripheral blood. Source of these receptors: a woman between 18 and 29 years old who had recovered from COVID-19.

The chain combines TRBV7-9 with TRBJ1-2; D gene uncertain. The V gene lost 5 bases and the J gene lost 7 bases, with 8 bases spanning the gap. Germline V CDR1 and CDR2: SEHNR, FQNEAQ (reference sequence). This CDR3 spans 11 amino acids. The CDR3 DNA reads as TGTGCCAGCAGCCTCGTTGTTGGCTACACCTTC. Protein product: CASSLVVGYTF.

The gene calls are TRBV19 and TRBJ2-4; TRBD2 might be the D (5 bases). The germline CDR1 and CDR2 sequences are LNHDA and SQIVND (reference sequence). The CDR3 totals 13 residues. Trimming pared 3 bases from V and 16 bases from J, leaving 19 bases between. In DNA form, the CDR3 reads TGTGCCAGTAGTATCTCCCCCCGGGAACCCTGCTACTTC. This gives the protein CASSISPREPCYF.

J is TRBJ1-2 and V is TRBV6-2 or TRBV6-3, with D tentatively TRBD1 (6 bases). Looked up from germline, CDR1 is MNHEY and CDR2 is SVGEGT. The length of the CDR3 is 15 residues. The germline V and J ends were trimmed by 4 bases and 0 bases, with 12 bases remaining between them. CDR3: CASSSPTGANYGYTF. The CDR3 nucleotides read TGTGCCAGCAGTTCTCCGACAGGCGCTAACTATGGCTACACCTTC.

This clone appeared a single time. In DNA, the CDR3 is TGTGCCAGCAGCCAAGAACCCGTAGCGTCGGTCACCGGGGAGCTGTTTTTT. Protein: CASSQEPVASVTGELFF. V and J are TRBV3-1 (or the pseudogene TRBV3-2) and TRBJ2-2; possibly TRBD2 for D (5 bases). With 0 bases removed from V and 4 bases from J, the gap between germline ends came to 15 bases. Germline CDR1 is LGHDT and CDR2 is YNNKEL (reference sequence). The CDR3 covers 17 residues.

This chain uses TRBV12-5 with TRBJ2-2; 8 nucleotides align to TRBD1. V lost 6 bases, J lost 4 bases, and 10 bases stayed unmatched. The CDR3 totals 16 residues. The germline V gene has CDR1 LGHNT and CDR2 FRNRAP. CDR3 DNA sequence: TGTGCTAGTGGCCAAGGACAGGGAGAGTCCACCGGGGAGCTGTTTTTT. Translation gives CASGQGQGESTGELFF. Looking up the rest from reference TRBV12-5 and TRBJ2-2 gives the full variable domain: DARVTQTPRHKVTEMGQEVTMRCQPILGHNTVFWYRQTMMQGLELLAYFRNRAPLDDSGMPKDRFSAEMPDATLATLKIQPSEPRDSAVYFCASGQGQGESTGELFFGEGSRLTVL.

This rearrangement joins TRBV19 to TRBJ1-2; 7 nucleotides line up with TRBD1. The CDR3 length is 14 residues. Germline values: CDR1 LNHDA, CDR2 SQIVND (reference sequence). The V gene end was trimmed by 3 bases and the J gene end by 2 bases; junction bases not matched to a gene: 3. CDR3 in DNA: TGTGCCAGTAGTATGGGGGGACAGAACTATGGCTACACCTTC. Translation gives CASSMGGQNYGYTF.

The rearrangement joins TRBV9 to TRBJ1-1, with 8 bases aligning to TRBD1. Germline CDR1 reads SGDLS; CDR2 reads YYNGEE. V shed 4 bases and J 3 bases; nucleotides not matched to a gene: 8. The CDR3 has 15 amino acids. CDR3: CASSSLGQADTEAFF. The DNA of the CDR3 is TGTGCCAGCAGCTCCCTGGGACAGGCTGACACTGAAGCTTTCTTT.

The V call is TRBV5-4, the J call TRBJ1-1, with TRBD1 matching over 8 bases. Germline V gives CDR1 SGHNT, CDR2 YYREEE (reference sequence). V dropped 2 bases and J dropped 8; count of bases not matched to a gene: 5. The CDR3 covers 13 residues. The CDR3 DNA reads as TGTGCCAGCAGCTTCCGGGACAGGTCCGAAGCTTTCTTT. This gives the protein CASSFRDRSEAFF.

The V gene is TRBV19, the J gene TRBJ2-2, with 7 bases that match TRBD2. In germline, CDR1 is LNHDA, CDR2 SQIVND (reference sequence). J lost 2 bases, V lost 3 bases, and 9 bases had no gene match. The CDR3 has 17 amino acids. The CDR3 region has the DNA TGTGCCAGTAGTATCCGTTTGGTAGCGGGTAACACCGGGGAGCTGTTTTTT. Translating gives CASSIRLVAGNTGELFF.

The chain employs TRBV5-6 and TRBJ1-1; no definite D call. Germline CDR1 SGHDT, CDR2 YYEEEE. Trimming cost V 0 bases and J 4 bases, with 7 bases left between them. The CDR3 length is 13 residues. CDR3 residues: CASSLVSGTEAFF. The CDR3 nucleotides are TGTGCCAGCAGCTTGGTGAGTGGCACTGAAGCTTTCTTT.

The chain couples TRBV14 to TRBJ2-1, with 10 bases that match TRBD2. The CDR3 runs 17 residues. The V gene's germline CDR1 is SGHDN and CDR2 FVKESK. J gave up 2 bases and V 5 bases, and 9 bases lay outside the gene matches. This chain's CDR3 is CASSFGLAVPPYNEQFF. The CDR3 DNA sequence: TGTGCCAGCAGCTTCGGACTAGCGGTTCCCCCCTACAATGAGCAGTTCTTC.

The chain has TRBV5-1 and TRBJ2-3; D gene uncertain. CDR3 length: 13 amino acids. The V end was cut by 0 bases, the J end by 3 bases, with 5 bases between. Looked up from germline, CDR1 is SGHRS and CDR2 is YFSETQ. In DNA, the CDR3 is TGCGCCAGCAGCTTGGTAGTAACAGATACGCAGTATTTT. Translation gives CASSLVVTDTQYF.

V usage is TRBV18 and J usage is TRBJ1-2, with unresolved D. The CDR3 runs 17 residues. The V end was cut by 2 bases, the J end by 2 bases, with 18 bases between. CDR1 is KGHSH and CDR2 is LQKENI in the germline V gene. The CDR3 sequence: CASSPLGDTRLNYGYTF. The CDR3 DNA reads TGTGCCAGCTCACCATTGGGCGACACCCGACTAAACTATGGCTACACCTTC.

This clone was detected once. This rearrangement joins TRBV28 to TRBJ1-4, with 9 positions matching TRBD1. Germline trimming cut 5 bases from V and 8 bases from J; bases unmatched to any gene: 6. There are 14 residues in the CDR3. From germline, CDR1 is MDHEN and CDR2 SYDVKM. The CDR3: CASSADRGGEKLFF. The CDR3 region has the DNA TGTGCCAGCAGTGCGGACAGGGGAGGCGAAAAACTGTTTTTT. Together with reference TRBV28 and TRBJ1-4, the CDR3 gives the full variable domain: DVKVTQSSRYLVKRTGEKVFLECVQDMDHENMFWYRQDPGLGLRLIYFSYDVKMKEKGDIPEGYSVSREKKERFSLILESASTNQTSMYLCASSADRGGEKLFFGSGTQLSVL.

The rearrangement joins TRBV2 to TRBJ1-6; D is possibly TRBD1 (5 bases). The CDR3 loop spans 17 amino acids. The germline V gene encodes CDR1 SNHLY and CDR2 FYNNEI. The germline V and J ends were trimmed by 0 bases and 10 bases, with 19 bases remaining between them. In nucleotides, the CDR3 is TGTGCCAGCAGTGAAGCATGGCGGCAGGGTATGAGGTCACCCCTCCACTTT. It encodes CASSEAWRQGMRSPLHF.

This chain uses TRBV6-2 or TRBV6-3 with TRBJ2-4; the match to TRBD2 covers 11 bases. CDR1 and CDR2 (germline): MNHEY, SVGEGT. The V gene end was trimmed by 5 bases and the J gene end by 0 bases; junction bases not matched to a gene: 6. The CDR3 is 17 residues long. The CDR3 DNA follows: TGTGCCAGCAGTAATTTGGGACTAGCGGAAGCCAAAAACATTCAGTACTTC. Amino acids: CASSNLGLAEAKNIQYF.

CDR3 region: CASSSTGGKAFF. As DNA, the CDR3 is TGTGCCAGCTCCTCCACCGGGGGGAAAGCTTTCTTT. The chain employs TRBV18 and TRBJ1-1; maybe TRBD1 (5 bases). CDR3 length: 12 amino acids. Germline CDR1 KGHSH, CDR2 LQKENI. V was clipped by 6 bases and J by 9 bases, with 14 bases between them.

This chain connects TRBV5-5 to TRBJ2-2, with D tentatively TRBD1 (6 bases). Germline lookup yields CDR1 SGHKS and CDR2 YYEKEE (reference sequence). The CDR3 covers 14 residues. Deletions cut 4 bases from V and 13 bases from J, with 20 bases between. Here the CDR3 reads CASSPWGPGRGLFF. The CDR3 DNA reads TGTGCCAGCAGCCCCTGGGGGCCAGGGAGAGGGCTGTTTTTT.

The V call is TRBV5-6, the J call TRBJ2-2; 7 nucleotides line up with TRBD2. This CDR3 contains 16 residues. Germline trimming cut 4 bases from V and 4 bases from J; bases unmatched to any gene: 10. From germline, CDR1 is SGHDT and CDR2 YYEEEE. The CDR3 DNA follows: TGTGCCAGCAGCAGCGGGACCTACGGGGTCACCGGGGAGCTGTTTTTT. As protein: CASSSGTYGVTGELFF.

CDR3 protein: CATSDFSTGGRATQYF. For the CDR3, the DNA is TGTGCCACCAGTGATTTCTCCACAGGGGGTCGAGCTACGCAGTATTTT. The chain has TRBV24-1 and TRBJ2-3, with 8 bases fitting TRBD1. The trim removed 1 base at V and 8 bases at J, leaving 10 bases unmatched. In germline, CDR1 is KGHDR, CDR2 SFDVKD. CDR3 length: 16 amino acids.